This T cell receptor (beta chain) came from a study of CD8+ T cells in alopecia areata. Study-wide context: C3H/HeJ graft donors with spontaneous alopecia, aged 6-12 months, supplied skin that was transplanted onto female C3H/HeJ mice aged about 6-11 weeks.

From germline, CDR1 is NSHNY and CDR2 SYGAGN. CDR3 length equals 18 residues. The ends lost 1 base at V and 0 bases at J; junction bases unmatched: 5. Extracted RNA was reverse transcribed into cDNA, the sequencing template. The assay was immunoSEQ multiplex PCR, and TCRdb's table has in-frame clones only and misses some. The specimen has 2,500 to 4,000 clones, none found just once. This clone was recorded many times. Gene names are the mouse ones. The read gets to within 4 residues of the CDR3 end, and the germline J gene fills in the rest. J is TRBJ2-3 and V is TRBV13-1, with 13 positions matching TRBD2. The receptor was derived from a C3H/HeJ mouse with alopecia areata. Mice of this strain are of MHC haplotype H2-k. Sequenced input: lesional skin. Incomplete CDR3 DNA: TGTGCCAGCAGTGATCGGGACTGGGGGGGGCCTAGTGCAGAA. This codes for CASSDRDWGGPSAE. The whole CDR3 reads CASSDRDWGGPSAETLYF.